Listed here are 14 T cell receptor beta chains from one sample, sequenced in a study of monozygotic twins with inflammatory bowel disease. Using the 5' RACE reads, TCRdb records one entry per CDR3 protein without DNA. Recorded for this sample: fewer than 550,000 distinct CDR3 sequences. What was sequenced was blood. The receptors here all came from a human donor with ulcerative colitis or Crohn's disease, or a healthy co-twin of an affected twin (not recorded which).

The genes are TRBV20-1 and TRBJ2-3. In germline, CDR1 is DFQATT, CDR2 SNEGSKA (reference sequence). The CDR3 spans 14 residues. CDR3 sequence: CSARDRSFADTQYF.

The CDR3 sequence is CASSAYNKGKDYGYTF. The chain combines TRBV27 with TRBJ1-2. This CDR3 spans 16 amino acids. The germline CDR1 and CDR2 sequences are MNHEY and SMNVEV (reference sequence).

The V call is TRBV2, the J call TRBJ1-1; TCRdb's D gene call, TRBD1, goes unchecked for lack of DNA. Looked up from germline, CDR1 is SNHLY and CDR2 is FYNNEI. The CDR3 has 12 residues. CDR3 protein: CASRGLGIEAFF.

The chain recombines TRBV7-9 with TRBJ2-2; TCRdb picks TRBD2, but there is no DNA to check that call. The CDR3 sequence is 17 residues long. The V gene's germline CDR1 is SEHNR and CDR2 FQNEAQ (reference sequence). The CDR3 spells CASSLGEGGPNTGELFF.

The V and J genes are TRBV27 and TRBJ2-5. This CDR3 has 11 residues. The germline CDR1 and CDR2 sequences are MNHEY and SMNVEV (reference sequence). The CDR3 sequence is CASIKGETQYF.

This chain joins TRBV5-5 and TRBJ2-1; checking the TCRdb D call of TRBD2 is not possible without DNA. Germline lookup yields CDR1 SGHKS and CDR2 YYEKEE (reference sequence). The CDR3 sequence is 14 residues long. The CDR3 spells CASSREVTYNEQFF.

This chain links TRBV20-1 with TRBJ1-5; TCRdb reports TRBD1, a call that lacks DNA to check it against. Germline-derived CDR1 and CDR2 are DFQATT and SNEGSKA (reference sequence). This CDR3 spans 15 amino acids. The CDR3: CSARGQGLSNQPQHF.

The chain combines TRBV20-1 with TRBJ2-2; without DNA, the TCRdb call of TRBD2 cannot be checked. From germline, CDR1 is DFQATT and CDR2 SNEGSKA (reference sequence). This CDR3 has 21 amino acids. CDR3 amino acids: CSARKNLPGLAPRRNTGELFF.

The rearrangement uses TRBV11-1 and TRBJ1-1. The CDR3 has 13 residues. CDR1 and CDR2 from the germline V gene are SGHAT and FQDESV (reference sequence). CDR3 amino acids: CASSLGGKAEAFF.

The rearrangement joins TRBV11-2 to TRBJ2-1; TCRdb's D call, TRBD1, is unchecked because there is no DNA. The CDR3 is made up of 12 amino acids. Per germline, CDR1 SGHAT and CDR2 FQNNGV. CDR3 residues: CASSLAGQKQFF.

This chain links TRBV5-8 with TRBJ2-1. In germline, CDR1 is SGHTS, CDR2 YDEGEE. This CDR3 is built from 14 residues. CDR3 sequence reads: CASSSFLKSNEQFF.

This chain joins TRBV2 and TRBJ2-1; absent DNA, TCRdb's TRBD1 call cannot be checked. The germline gives CDR1 SNHLY, CDR2 FYNNEI. The CDR3 has 15 residues. The CDR3 sequence is CASSVTGGKYNEQFF.

This chain uses TRBV20-1 with TRBJ1-1. Germline lookup yields CDR1 DFQATT and CDR2 SNEGSKA (reference sequence). The CDR3 sequence is 13 residues long. CDR3 residues: CSARGTLNTEAFF.

V and J are TRBV9 and TRBJ2-5. This CDR3 contains 14 residues. CDR1 and CDR2 (germline): SGDLS, YYNGEE. The CDR3 sequence is CASSVGSDQETQYF.